Below are 12 T cell receptor beta chains sequenced from a single sample in a study of Ad26.COV2.S vaccination and SARS-CoV-2 variants. Assay: immunoSEQ multiplex PCR; the TCRdb copy retains only in-frame clones and omits some. The table lists about 280,000 clones, more than 75% of them singletons. Treatment reported: over 15 received Ad26.COV2.S at low or high dose, single or two shots; several received placebo; per-sample allocation not given. Collection of samples fell on day 63 after the first vaccine or placebo injection. The sample consisted of peripheral blood, taken in a trial of Ad26.COV2.S vaccine versus placebo. These receptor sequences come from a person between 18 and 59 years old who received the Ad26.COV2.S COVID-19 vaccine or a placebo.

The chain links TRBV2 to TRBJ2-1, with TRBD1 matching 8 bases. V lost 8 bases to trimming and J lost 8 bases; unmatched junction nucleotides: 8. Germline V gene sequence: CDR1 SNHLY, CDR2 FYNNEI. The CDR3 length is 13 residues. The CDR3 loop reads CASLGQDFYEQFF. Written as DNA, the CDR3 is TGTGCCAGCTTGGGACAGGACTTTTATGAGCAGTTCTTC.

The chain combines TRBV29-1 with TRBJ2-7; D not certain. The CDR3 loop spans 11 amino acids. Between the trimmed V and J ends, which lost 6 bases and 4 bases, there was a span of 10 bases. Germline V gene sequence: CDR1 SQVTM, CDR2 ANQGSEA. The CDR3 nucleotides are TGCAGCGTCGCCGGATTATACGAGCAGTACTTC. This codes for CSVAGLYEQYF.

The chain is built from TRBV7-8 and TRBJ1-4, with a tentative D call TRBD1 (5 bases). V dropped 5 bases and J dropped 11 bases, with 15 bases sitting between them. CDR1 SGHVS and CDR2 FQNEAQ come from the germline V gene. This CDR3 region has 13 residues. This chain's CDR3 is CASSRDGLSKLFF. The CDR3 coding sequence is TGTGCCAGCAGCCGGGACGGATTGAGTAAACTGTTTTTT.

The J gene is TRBJ2-1, the V gene TRBV9; D might be TRBD2 (5 bases). Trimming removed 0 bases at V and 4 bases at J, with 5 bases between. This CDR3 has 13 residues. CDR1 and CDR2 (germline): SGDLS, YYNGEE. Here the CDR3 DNA reads TGTGCCAGCAGCGTAGGGACTTACAATGAGCAGTTCTTC. It yields the protein CASSVGTYNEQFF.

The chain combines TRBV6-5 with TRBJ2-7, with TRBD1 as a possible D gene (6 bases). Looked up from germline, CDR1 is MNHEY and CDR2 is SVGAGI. CDR3 length: 15 residues. Trimming left V 0 bases short and J 2 bases short, with 11 bases between. This CDR3 is CASSYSNRATYEQYF. Here the CDR3 DNA reads TGTGCCAGCAGTTACTCGAACAGGGCGACCTACGAGCAGTACTTC.

The chain uses TRBV9 and TRBJ1-1, with 7 bases aligning to TRBD1. V was pared by 3 bases and J by 10 bases, with 9 bases of the junction left unmatched. Germline V gene lookup returns CDR1 SGDLS and CDR2 YYNGEE. The CDR3 contains 13 residues. The CDR3 DNA sequence: TGTGCCAGCAGCGGATTGGACAGGCGGGTAGCTTTCTTT. Translation gives CASSGLDRRVAFF.

The rearrangement uses TRBV2 and TRBJ2-5; no definite D call. The CDR3 runs to 13 residues. Germline loops: CDR1 SNHLY, CDR2 FYNNEI. Trimming left V 7 bases short and J 4 bases short, with 13 bases between. As DNA, the CDR3 is TGTGCCAGCAATCCCGTACGAAGAGAGACCCAGTACTTC. Residues: CASNPVRRETQYF.

The rearrangement joins TRBV5-1 to TRBJ2-7; a possible D gene is TRBD2 (5 bases). The CDR3 covers 17 residues. CDR1 is SGHRS and CDR2 is YFSETQ in the germline V gene. V was trimmed by 0 bases and J by 4 bases, leaving 20 bases between them. Written as DNA, the CDR3 is TGCGCCAGCAGCTTGGCCTTGCCTAGTGGGTCGGGGTACGAGCAGTACTTC. Its protein product is CASSLALPSGSGYEQYF.

This chain connects TRBV7-8 to TRBJ1-1, with a possible D match to TRBD1 (6 bases). Germline V CDR1 and CDR2: SGHVS, FQNEAQ. V shed 1 base and J shed 6 bases, with 12 bases lying between them. This CDR3 is 14 amino acids long. CDR3 amino acids: CASSLDRVAPEAFF. DNA of the CDR3: TGTGCCAGCAGCTTAGACAGGGTAGCGCCTGAAGCTTTCTTT.

A word on this clone: The junction differs from germline at one of its ends, possibly a read error. The chain combines TRBV5-4 with TRBJ2-3, with 8 bases that match TRBD1. This CDR3 has 14 amino acids. Germline lookup yields CDR1 SGHNT and CDR2 YYREEE (reference sequence). This chain's CDR3 is CASSLGTGRGTQYF. In DNA, the CDR3 is TGTGCCAGCAGTTTGGGGACAGGTAGAGGGACGCAGTATTTT.

This clone was recorded only once. The V and J genes are TRBV30 and TRBJ1-2; 8 bases map to TRBD1. After removal of 3 bases from V and 6 bases from J, the junction contained 6 bases not matched to a gene. The CDR3 has 13 amino acids. Germline loops: CDR1 GTSNPN, CDR2 SVGIG (reference sequence). CDR3: CAWSRGPSNGYTF. In DNA form, the CDR3 reads TGTGCCTGGAGCAGGGGGCCTAGCAATGGCTACACCTTC.

The V gene is TRBV7-8, the J gene TRBJ2-7; TRBD2 matches at 11 bases. V trimming: 2 bases; J trimming: 2 bases; junction bases outside the gene matches: 8. Per the germline V gene, CDR1 is SGHVS and CDR2 is FQNEAQ. The length of the CDR3 is 17 residues. CDR3 bases: TGTGCCAGCAGCTTACCGGGACTAGCGGATAGGGCCTACGAGCAGTACTTC. Its protein is CASSLPGLADRAYEQYF. The full variable domain, in which reference TRBV7-8 and TRBJ2-7 provide the parts outside the CDR3, is GAGVSQSPRYKVAKRGQDVALRCDPISGHVSLFWYQQALGQGPEFLTYFQNEAQLDKSGLPSDRFFAERPEGSVSTLKIQRTQQEDSAVYLCASSLPGLADRAYEQYFGPGTRLTVT.